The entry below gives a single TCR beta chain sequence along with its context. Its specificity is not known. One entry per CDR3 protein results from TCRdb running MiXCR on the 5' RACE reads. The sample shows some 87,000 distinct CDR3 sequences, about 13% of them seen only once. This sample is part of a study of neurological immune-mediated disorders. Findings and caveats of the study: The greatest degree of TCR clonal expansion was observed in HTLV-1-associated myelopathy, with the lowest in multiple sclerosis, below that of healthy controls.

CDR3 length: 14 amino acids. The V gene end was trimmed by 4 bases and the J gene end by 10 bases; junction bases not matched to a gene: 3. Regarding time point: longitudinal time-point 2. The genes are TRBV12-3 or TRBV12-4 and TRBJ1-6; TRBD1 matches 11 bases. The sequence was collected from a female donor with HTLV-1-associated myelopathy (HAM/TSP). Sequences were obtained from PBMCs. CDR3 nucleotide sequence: TGTGCCAGCAGTTCAGGGACAGGGGGGTCACCCCTCCACTTT. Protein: CASSSGTGGSPLHF.